Sequencing of this T cell receptor (beta chain) was carried out in a study of blood T cell repertoires in COVID-19. In the study overall: From T cells, B-cell-depleted T cells, or PBMCs came the material, which was cDNA or gDNA.

Seattle researchers signed up patients amid active infection and tracked them longitudinally. The CDR3 spans 16 residues. Germline CDR1 reads WNHNN; CDR2 reads SYGVQD (reference sequence). With V trimmed by 2 bases and J by 2 bases, 3 bases remained unmatched. Here immunoSEQ multiplex PCR was the method, and the copy in TCRdb shows in-frame clones only, minus some. Of a few hundred thousand clones in the sample, roughly 90% were seen once. This clone came up a few times. The receptor comes from a woman under 40 with COVID-19, enrolled during active disease. The sequenced sample consisted of peripheral blood. V and J are TRBV10-1 and TRBJ2-3; 11 positions match TRBD2. The CDR3 nucleotides are TGCGCCAGCAGTGAGGGGACTAGCGGCAACACAGATACGCAGTATTTT. Translated, it gives CASSEGTSGNTDTQYF.